What follows is one T cell receptor (beta chain) and its context. The antigen is unknown. The read terminates 3 residues ahead of where the CDR3 ends, so the germline J gene completes it. V was pared by 1 base and J by 4 bases, with 7 bases between. In germline, CDR1 is SEHNR, CDR2 FQNEAQ (reference sequence). The CDR3 is 14 residues long. These data originate in a study of T cell clonality in common variable immunodeficiency. Study conclusions and caveats: In common variable immunodeficiency, TCR beta chains reportedly carried fewer deletions and N-nucleotide insertions.

The assay was immunoSEQ multiplex PCR, and TCRdb's table has in-frame clones only and misses some. The specimen has some 16,000 clones, none found just once. The rearrangement joins TRBV7-9 to TRBJ2-2; D remains unclear. Sequenced material: peripheral blood mononuclear cells. The receptor comes from a human donor with common variable immunodeficiency. CDR3 bases read: TGTGCCAGCAGCTTAGTCAGGAGCACCGGGGAG. As protein: CASSLVRSTGE. The complete CDR3 reads CASSLVRSTGELFF.